The rows below give T cell receptor beta chains drawn from one sample of a study of post-analysis software for immune sequencing data. TCRdb passed the PCR reads through MiXCR, listing each CDR3 protein once. The sample lists roughly 620,000 distinct CDR3 sequences, about 40% occurring once. Sequencing input: blood. The receptors come from a girl under 18 with multiple sclerosis. Both conserved end residues are part of each CDR3. D genes are given only for firm matches. Only part of the rows carry a size: once, few, many, or a class if the clone is expanded.

abundance	j_gene	len	d_gene	v_gene	CDR3aa	CDR3nt
.	TRBJ1-5	16	TRBD1	TRBV6-6	CASSYLTGGNNQPQHF	TGTGCCAGCAGTTACCTTACAGGGGGAAACAATCAGCCCCAGCATTTT
few	TRBJ2-1	13	.	TRBV20-1	CSAREVLGSEQFF	TGCAGTGCTAGAGAAGTGTTAGGCAGTGAGCAGTTCTTC
few	TRBJ2-1	14	.	TRBV5-1	CASSLGTDLREQFF	TGCGCCAGCAGCTTGGGAACCGACCTCAGGGAGCAGTTCTTC
few	TRBJ1-5	15	.	TRBV3-1	CASSQGGGSNQPQHF	TGTGCCAGCAGCCAAGGGGGAGGGAGCAATCAGCCCCAGCATTTT
few	TRBJ1-1	13	.	TRBV29-1	CSVDHQGKGEAFF	TGCAGCGTTGATCATCAGGGGAAGGGTGAAGCTTTCTTT
.	TRBJ2-6	14	.	TRBV2	CASSWATGANVLTF	TGTGCCAGCAGTTGGGCAACTGGGGCCAACGTCCTGACTTTC
.	TRBJ2-1	13	.	TRBV14	CASSHGTWDEQFF	TGTGCCAGCAGTCACGGGACTTGGGATGAGCAGTTCTTC
.	TRBJ2-7	16	TRBD1	TRBV6-6	CASSYSRTGDGNEQYF	TGTGCCAGCAGTTACTCGCGGACAGGGGATGGCAATGAGCAGTACTTC
.	TRBJ2-1	14	.	TRBV10-2	CASSEVGGWNEQFF	TGCGCCAGCAGTGAGGTAGGGGGTTGGAATGAGCAGTTCTTC
.	TRBJ2-3	15	.	TRBV5-5	CASSFRTTYTDTQYF	TGTGCCAGCAGCTTCAGGACAACTTACACAGATACGCAGTATTTT
few	TRBJ2-2	15	.	TRBV3-1	CASSQDSLNTGELFF	TGTGCCAGCAGCCAAGACAGCCTAAACACCGGGGAGCTGTTTTTT
.	TRBJ1-2	14	.	TRBV7-9	CASSFGRSGHGYTF	TGTGCCAGCAGCTTTGGCAGATCCGGCCATGGCTACACCTTC
few	TRBJ2-5	16	TRBD2	TRBV5-1	CASSLAGLAGVETQYF	TGCGCCAGCAGCTTGGCGGGACTAGCGGGAGTGGAGACCCAGTACTTC